One sample yielded the 23 T cell receptor beta chains listed below, sequenced in a study of T cells after posttransplantation cyclophosphamide. Using immunoSEQ multiplex PCR, the repertoire was profiled, and TCRdb retains in-frame clones only, with some absent. Of around 43,000 clones listed, 85% to 95% are singletons. The sample was PBMCs. The source of these receptors is a woman aged 45-60 years in good health and a related stem cell transplant donor.

This chain joins TRBV11-2 and TRBJ1-2, with TRBD1 identical over 7 bases. Per the germline V gene, CDR1 is SGHAT and CDR2 is FQNNGV. V lost 2 bases, J lost 4 bases, and 7 bases stayed unmatched. This CDR3 is 15 amino acids long. In DNA, the CDR3 is TGTGCCAGCAGCTTAAACGGACAGGCTCTCTATGGCTACACCTTC. Encoded protein: CASSLNGQALYGYTF.

The rearrangement links TRBV2 to TRBJ2-5; 9 nucleotides agree with TRBD2. Per the germline V gene, CDR1 is SNHLY and CDR2 is FYNNEI. With V trimmed by 2 bases and J by 3 bases, 4 bases remained unmatched. The CDR3 covers 15 residues. The CDR3 sequence: CASSEPSGAKETQYF. The CDR3 DNA sequence: TGTGCCAGCAGTGAACCTAGCGGGGCCAAAGAGACCCAGTACTTC.

V and J are TRBV7-6 and TRBJ2-7; a weak D match, TRBD2 (6 bases). The CDR3 is 15 amino acids. CDR1 and CDR2 from the germline V gene are SGHVS and FNYEAQ. Trimming took off 1 base at V and 0 bases at J, with 10 bases between the two ends. Here the CDR3 reads CASSLGDGGSYEQYF. The CDR3 DNA follows: TGTGCCAGCAGCTTAGGAGACGGGGGCTCCTACGAGCAGTACTTC.

The chain couples TRBV15 to TRBJ1-1; 10 nucleotides match TRBD1. The V gene end was trimmed by 1 base and the J gene end by 7 bases; junction bases not matched to a gene: 6. The CDR3 has 15 residues. In germline, CDR1 is LNHNV, CDR2 YYDKDF (reference sequence). The CDR3 bases are TGTGCCACCAGCAGAGCGGGACAGGGGACATTTGAAGCTTTCTTT. It yields the protein CATSRAGQGTFEAFF.

The genes are TRBV5-1 and TRBJ2-3, with D possibly matching TRBD1 (6 bases). There are 15 residues in the CDR3. Trimming took off 3 bases at V and 0 bases at J, with 11 bases between the two ends. The germline V gene encodes CDR1 SGHRS and CDR2 YFSETQ. The DNA of the CDR3 is TGCGCCAGCAGCTCCGCAGGGGCCAGCACAGATACGCAGTATTTT. Protein sequence: CASSSAGASTDTQYF.

The rearrangement uses TRBV4-1 and TRBJ1-2; D remains ambiguous. Between the trimmed V and J ends, which lost 1 base and 4 bases, there was a span of 7 bases. This CDR3 is built from 13 residues. CDR1 is MGHRA and CDR2 is YSYEKL in the germline V gene. CDR3 sequence reads: CASSQVAFYGYTF. The CDR3, as DNA: TGCGCCAGCAGCCAAGTAGCTTTCTATGGCTACACCTTC.

The gene calls are TRBV5-1 and TRBJ1-2; D perhaps matches TRBD1 (5 bases). This CDR3 is 14 amino acids long. Trimming left V 4 bases short and J 4 bases short, with 14 bases between. The germline gives CDR1 SGHRS, CDR2 YFSETQ. The CDR3 nucleotides read TGCGCCAGCAGCCAAGATTGGGGGGGCTATGGCTACACCTTC. This translates into CASSQDWGGYGYTF.

The chain recombines TRBV5-4 with TRBJ2-3; the D is unclear. The CDR3 extends over 12 amino acids. V was trimmed by 3 bases and J by 0 bases, leaving 2 bases between them. Germline V gives CDR1 SGHNT, CDR2 YYREEE (reference sequence). CDR3 region: CASSSSTDTQYF. CDR3 DNA: TGTGCCAGCAGCTCTAGCACAGATACGCAGTATTTT.

The chain uses TRBV2 and TRBJ1-1; 10 bases agree with TRBD1. CDR3 length equals 15 residues. V was pared by 8 bases and J by 4 bases, with 10 bases of the junction left unmatched. Germline lookup yields CDR1 SNHLY and CDR2 FYNNEI. The CDR3 sequence is CASLTRTGGGTEAFF. The CDR3 region has the DNA TGTGCCAGCCTGACCCGGACAGGGGGAGGCACTGAAGCTTTCTTT.

This clone was recorded once. The CDR3 region is CASSLLAGEAFF. CDR3 coding DNA: TGTGCCAGCAGCTTACTCGCCGGTGAAGCTTTCTTT. The chain uses TRBV7-9 and TRBJ1-1; D is unresolved. V dropped 2 bases and J dropped 7 bases, with 8 bases sitting between them. The CDR3 runs to 12 residues. Germline CDR1 is SEHNR and CDR2 is FQNEAQ (reference sequence).

The V gene is TRBV7-9, the J gene TRBJ1-6; TRBD1 might be the D (6 bases). The CDR3 extends over 15 amino acids. V was shortened by 5 bases and J by 7 bases, with 15 bases between the two germline ends. The V gene's germline CDR1 is SEHNR and CDR2 FQNEAQ (reference sequence). The CDR3 is CASSVTRGGNSPLHF. CDR3 nucleotide sequence: TGTGCCAGCAGCGTCACCAGGGGTGGAAATTCACCCCTCCACTTT.

The chain is built from TRBV14 and TRBJ2-3; D possibly corresponds to TRBD1 (5 bases). The V end lost 3 bases, the J end lost 2 bases, and 12 bases lay between the germline ends. This CDR3 is built from 15 residues. Germline CDR1 SGHDN, CDR2 FVKESK. The CDR3 DNA reads TGTGCCAGCAGCCATTTGGGGCCGCTCACAGATACGCAGTATTTT. Translation: CASSHLGPLTDTQYF.

The gene calls are TRBV5-6 and TRBJ2-1, with 10 positions matching TRBD2. The CDR3 extends over 16 amino acids. CDR1 is SGHDT, CDR2 YYEEEE, per germline. The J segment lost 3 bases and the V segment lost 3 bases, leaving 6 bases of the junction unmatched. CDR3 sequence reads: CASSSWTSGLYNEQFF. The CDR3 nucleotides are TGTGCCAGCAGCTCGTGGACTAGCGGTCTCTACAATGAGCAGTTCTTC.

The chain is built from TRBV19 and TRBJ1-4; D is perhaps TRBD1 (5 bases). Trimming took off 3 bases at V and 4 bases at J, with 12 bases between the two ends. The CDR3 contains 15 residues. The germline V gene has CDR1 LNHDA and CDR2 SQIVND (reference sequence). The CDR3 DNA reads TGTGCCAGTAGTATTTTTCCAGGGTTTAATGAAAAACTGTTTTTT. It codes for CASSIFPGFNEKLFF.

V gene TRBV28 combines with J gene TRBJ2-7; 8 nucleotides match TRBD1. The CDR3 contains 14 residues. V shed 6 bases, J shed 4 bases, and the junction held 8 bases outside the gene matches. In germline, CDR1 is MDHEN, CDR2 SYDVKM. The DNA of the CDR3 is TGTGCCAGCAGATCGGGACAGGCTTTATACGAGCAGTACTTC. Amino acid sequence: CASRSGQALYEQYF.

The rearrangement uses TRBV11-2 and TRBJ1-1; D unclear. Trimming removed 2 bases at V and 6 bases at J, with 13 bases between. The CDR3 extends over 14 amino acids. From germline, CDR1 is SGHAT and CDR2 FQNNGV. The CDR3 DNA reads TGTGCCAGCAGCTTAAGGAGTGGAATTGCTGAAGCTTTCTTT. Protein: CASSLRSGIAEAFF.

The chain uses TRBV6-5 and TRBJ2-7, with 7 bases fitting TRBD1. V lost 1 base and J lost 5; bases outside the gene matches: 8. This CDR3 has 15 amino acids. In germline, CDR1 is MNHEY, CDR2 SVGAGI. This CDR3 reads CASSYYNRGRDEQYF. The CDR3 DNA reads TGTGCCAGCAGTTACTATAACAGGGGAAGGGACGAGCAGTACTTC.

The chain links TRBV19 to TRBJ1-1; TRBD1 aligns across 9 bases. This CDR3 has 15 amino acids. Germline loops: CDR1 LNHDA, CDR2 SQIVND (reference sequence). Trimming took 7 bases from V and 5 from J; bases not matched to a gene: 11. The CDR3 is CASISNRGPGTEAFF. The CDR3 DNA reads as TGTGCCAGTATTTCAAACAGGGGGCCTGGAACTGAAGCTTTCTTT.

This clone was counted a single time. The chain combines TRBV6-6 with TRBJ1-6, with a tentative D call TRBD1 (6 bases). The CDR3 spans 16 residues. Germline CDR1 MNHNY, CDR2 SVGAGI (reference sequence). Trimming cost V 3 bases and J 8 bases, with 17 bases left between them. CDR3 sequence (DNA): TGTGCCAGCAGTTATGGGCCGACAGGACCTGATTCACCCCTCCACTTT. It specifies CASSYGPTGPDSPLHF.

The chain joins TRBV5-1 to TRBJ1-2; 8 bases map to TRBD1. This CDR3 is 14 amino acids long. The germline CDR1 and CDR2 sequences are SGHRS and YFSETQ. The V segment lost 4 bases and the J segment 4 bases; nucleotides outside the gene matches: 6. For the CDR3, the DNA is TGCGCCAGCAGCCCCGGACAGGGAGGCTATGGCTACACCTTC. Translated, it gives CASSPGQGGYGYTF.

The chain recombines TRBV29-1 with TRBJ2-1; tentative D call: TRBD1 (6 bases). The CDR3 is 11 amino acids. Trimming removed 3 bases at V and 10 bases at J, with 10 bases between. Germline V lookup: CDR1 SQVTM, CDR2 ANQGSEA. This CDR3 is CSVDQGLEQFF. The CDR3 nucleotides read TGCAGCGTTGACCAGGGGCTGGAGCAGTTCTTC.

This chain links TRBV11-2 with TRBJ2-3; a possible D gene is TRBD2 (5 bases). The CDR3 covers 15 residues. Trimming shortened V by 7 bases and J by 2 bases, and 16 bases separated the two germline ends. Per the germline V gene, CDR1 is SGHAT and CDR2 is FQNNGV. The CDR3 reads CASTLRSGLTDTQYF. As DNA, the CDR3 is TGTGCCAGCACCCTCCGCAGCGGTCTCACAGATACGCAGTATTTT.

The V call is TRBV9, the J call TRBJ2-6; D gene uncertain. Germline CDR1 is SGDLS and CDR2 is YYNGEE. The ends were cut back, 4 bases at V and 4 bases at J, with 3 bases in the middle. CDR3 length equals 12 residues. The CDR3 DNA follows: TGTGCCAGCAGCACAGGGGCCAACGTCCTGACTTTC. It is translated as CASSTGANVLTF.